This passage covers 8 T cell receptor beta chains from one sample sequenced in a study of blood T cell repertoires in COVID-19. Assay used: immunoSEQ multiplex PCR; TCRdb lists only in-frame clones, some missing. The data show around 300,000 clones, 80% to 90% seen once. Sequencing was performed on PBMCs or T cells enriched from blood (not recorded which). The receptors were gathered from a man younger than 45 who had recovered from COVID-19.

This chain links TRBV5-1 with TRBJ2-7, with a weak D call TRBD2 (6 bases). The V end was cut by 2 bases, the J end by 6 bases, with 21 bases between. The CDR3 has 16 amino acids. CDR1 SGHRS and CDR2 YFSETQ come from the germline V gene. The chain's CDR3 is CASSLRRGEFNIEQYF. In DNA form, the CDR3 reads TGCGCCAGCAGCTTAAGGCGGGGCGAATTTAATATCGAGCAGTACTTC. Drawing the rest from reference TRBV5-1 and TRBJ2-7, the complete variable domain is KAGVTQTPRYLIKTRGQQVTLSCSPISGHRSVSWYQQTPGQGLQFLFEYFSETQRNKGNFPGRFSGRQFSNSRSEMNVSTLELGDSALYLCASSLRRGEFNIEQYFGPGTRLTVT.

The chain has TRBV2 and TRBJ1-5; D is unresolved. The V end lost 8 bases, the J end lost 2 bases, and 13 bases lay between the germline ends. The germline V gene has CDR1 SNHLY and CDR2 FYNNEI. The CDR3 consists of 14 residues. The CDR3 DNA follows: TGTGCCAGCGGGAGAGGAAGGGGCAATCAGCCCCAGCATTTT. Protein product: CASGRGRGNQPQHF.

This chain links TRBV24-1 with TRBJ2-5, with D maybe TRBD1 (5 bases). The CDR3 is made up of 15 amino acids. The V and J ends lost 6 bases and 1 base respectively, with 14 bases between them. Germline-derived CDR1 and CDR2 are KGHDR and SFDVKD. Here the CDR3 reads CATSPEQASQETQYF. The CDR3 DNA reads TGTGCCACCAGTCCAGAACAGGCGAGCCAAGAGACCCAGTACTTC.

V gene TRBV7-6 combines with J gene TRBJ2-7; TRBD2 agrees at 11 bases. This CDR3 has 15 residues. CDR1 SGHVS and CDR2 FNYEAQ come from the germline V gene. V lost 5 bases to trimming and J lost 6 bases; unmatched junction nucleotides: 9. CDR3 sequence: CASSAKGTSGSEQYF. CDR3 DNA: TGTGCCAGCAGCGCAAAAGGGACTAGCGGATCCGAGCAGTACTTC. Drawing the rest from reference TRBV7-6 and TRBJ2-7, the complete variable domain is GAGVSQSPRYKVTKRGQDVALRCDPISGHVSLYWYRQALGQGPEFLTYFNYEAQQDKSGLPNDRFSAERPEGSISTLTIQRTEQRDSAMYRCASSAKGTSGSEQYFGPGTRLTVT.

The genes are TRBV15 and TRBJ2-1, with TRBD1 identical over 7 bases. Trimming took 0 bases from V and 9 from J; bases not matched to a gene: 5. Looked up from germline, CDR1 is LNHNV and CDR2 is YYDKDF (reference sequence). The CDR3 sequence is 14 residues long. CDR3 residues: CATSRDDRESEQFF. The CDR3 coding sequence is TGTGCCACCAGCAGAGACGACAGGGAATCTGAGCAGTTCTTC.

The chain links TRBV28 to TRBJ1-5, with 7 bases fitting TRBD1. CDR1 and CDR2 (germline): MDHEN, SYDVKM. The J segment lost 3 bases and the V segment lost 6 bases, leaving 8 bases of the junction unmatched. This CDR3 is 15 amino acids long. The CDR3: CASRRPTGYNQPQHF. The CDR3 DNA is TGTGCCAGCAGGCGACCGACAGGGTACAATCAGCCCCAGCATTTT.

The chain has TRBV7-2 and TRBJ2-1; a weak D match, TRBD2 (6 bases). The V gene's germline CDR1 is SGHTA and CDR2 FQGNSA. Trimming took 6 bases from V and 7 from J, leaving 19 bases between them. The CDR3 has 15 residues. Here the CDR3 DNA reads TGTGCCAGCAGGCGTCCGGGACTGCTGGGGAATGAGCAGTTCTTC. Translation: CASRRPGLLGNEQFF.

V and J are TRBV29-1 and TRBJ1-2; D is possibly TRBD1 (6 bases). This CDR3 comprises 15 residues. The V gene lost 6 bases and the J gene lost 2 bases, with 19 bases spanning the gap. CDR1 is SQVTM, CDR2 ANQGSEA, per germline. CDR3 loop: CSVIQGPPRNYGYTF. The CDR3 DNA sequence: TGCAGCGTGATACAGGGACCCCCAAGGAACTATGGCTACACCTTC.